This is a list of T cell receptor beta chains from one sample in a study of blood T cell repertoires in COVID-19. TCRdb's copy holds only in-frame clones and misses some; the assay was immunoSEQ multiplex PCR. This table has approximately 480,000 clones, 75% to 90% appearing once. Sequencing input: peripheral blood. The receptors derive from a man aged 18 to 30 with COVID-19, enrolled during active disease. Both conserved end residues are part of each CDR3. D genes are given only for firm matches. Rows give clone size only sometimes, using once, few, many, or a class for an expanded clone.

D gene	V gene	clone size	J gene	CDR3 length	CDR3 DNA	CDR3 protein
TRBD2	TRBV6-5	few	TRBJ2-1	15	TGTGCCAGCAGTCCGACTAGCGGGAGATACAATGAGCAGTTCTTC	CASSPTSGRYNEQFF
TRBD1	TRBV19	NA	TRBJ1-5	15	TGTGCCAGTACCAAATTCAGGGGGAGCAATCAGCCCCAGCATTTT	CASTKFRGSNQPQHF
TRBD2	TRBV7-9	NA	TRBJ2-3	14	TGTGCCAGCAGCCAAGCGGGGGGCACAGATACGCAGTATTTT	CASSQAGGTDTQYF
NA	TRBV27	NA	TRBJ2-1	16	TGTGCCAGCAGTCCCCTACAGGGCATCCAATACAATGAGCAGTTCTTC	CASSPLQGIQYNEQFF
NA	TRBV7-6	NA	TRBJ2-5	15	TGTGCCAGCAGCTTAGCGCGGCACCAACAAGAGACCCAGTACTTC	CASSLARHQQETQYF
TRBD1	TRBV19	NA	TRBJ2-6	18	TGTGCCAGTAGTATACCCGGGACAGGGAGCGTGGGGGCCAACGTCCTGACTTTC	CASSIPGTGSVGANVLTF
TRBD1	TRBV7-9	NA	TRBJ1-4	14	TGTGCCAGCTTGGGGACAGCAACTAATGAAAAACTGTTTTTT	CASLGTATNEKLFF
NA	TRBV2	NA	TRBJ2-5	14	TGTGCCAGCAGTGGAAATGAGTACCAAGAGACCCAGTACTTC	CASSGNEYQETQYF
TRBD1	TRBV29-1	NA	TRBJ1-1	13	TGCAGCGTCCGAGGACAGGCTCTTCCTGAAGCTTTCTTT	CSVRGQALPEAFF
NA	TRBV4-2	NA	TRBJ2-5	15	TGTGCCAGCAGCCAGTCGGCCGGACTGATAGAGACCCAGTACTTC	CASSQSAGLIETQYF
NA	TRBV4-2	NA	TRBJ1-4	16	TGTGCCAGCAGCCAAGATCCGGGACAAGGAAATGAAAAACTGTTTTTT	CASSQDPGQGNEKLFF
TRBD2	TRBV5-8	NA	TRBJ2-2	15	TGTGCCAGCAGCGGGAGGCGGCGGGGGGCCGGGGAGCTGTTTTTT	CASSGRRRGAGELFF
TRBD1	TRBV18	NA	TRBJ1-3	17	TGTGCCAGCTCAACCTCCGGGACAGGGCTGTCTGGAAACACCATATATTTT	CASSTSGTGLSGNTIYF
NA	TRBV27	NA	TRBJ2-7	15	TGTGCCAGCAGTTTAAGGACAGCCCACTCCTACGAGCAGTACTTC	CASSLRTAHSYEQYF
NA	TRBV30	NA	TRBJ1-1	13	TGTGCCTGGAGACTGGGCCTCGGCACTGAAGCTTTCTTT	CAWRLGLGTEAFF
TRBD1	TRBV7-6	NA	TRBJ2-1	15	TGTGCCAGCAGCTTGAGTCCCGACAGGGCCAATGAGCAGTTCTTC	CASSLSPDRANEQFF
TRBD2	TRBV27	NA	TRBJ2-1	15	TGTGCCAGCAGCGGACTAGCGGAGGTGCACAATGAGCAGTTCTTC	CASSGLAEVHNEQFF
NA	TRBV15	NA	TRBJ1-4	15	TGTGCCACCAGCAGAGATACGAGGGAAAATGAAAAACTGTTTTTT	CATSRDTRENEKLFF
TRBD2	TRBV6-2/TRBV6-3	NA	TRBJ2-3	18	TGTGCCAGCAGTTACCGGGTACTAGCGGGAGGTGTTGAGGATACGCAGTATTTT	CASSYRVLAGGVEDTQYF
NA	TRBV30	NA	TRBJ2-7	12	TGTGCCTGGAGTGCGGCAGGCTACGAGCAGTACTTC	CAWSAAGYEQYF
TRBD1	TRBV6-4	NA	TRBJ2-7	14	TGTGCCAGCAGTGACTCGACAGGGGGCTACGAGCAGTACTTC	CASSDSTGGYEQYF
NA	TRBV5-5	NA	TRBJ2-7	13	TGTGCCAGCAGCTTGCAGGGATACTACGAGCAGTACTTC	CASSLQGYYEQYF
NA	TRBV19	NA	TRBJ2-3	15	TGTGCCAGTAGGGATCCGGGGAGGCGAACAGATACGCAGTATTTT	CASRDPGRRTDTQYF
TRBD2	TRBV6-6	NA	TRBJ2-5	18	TGTGCCAGCAGTCGGGGGGGAGCTGGCGGGGGGGCTCAAGAGACCCAGTACTTC	CASSRGGAGGGAQETQYF
NA	TRBV5-1	NA	TRBJ2-5	13	TGCGCCAGCAAGTCGCGGATAGGAGAGACCCAGTACTTC	CASKSRIGETQYF
TRBD2	TRBV19	NA	TRBJ2-1	13	TGTGCCAGTAGTACGACTAGCGGGAATGAGCAGTTCTTC	CASSTTSGNEQFF
TRBD1	TRBV19	once	TRBJ2-7	16	TGTGCCAGTAGTATCGGGACAGGAGAGGGAGCCTACGAGCAGTACTTC	CASSIGTGEGAYEQYF
NA	TRBV4-1	NA	TRBJ1-3	16	TGCGCCAGCAGCCCAAACGCGGGGGACTCTGGAAACACCATATATTTT	CASSPNAGDSGNTIYF
NA	TRBV11-3	NA	TRBJ2-1	14	TGTGCCAGCACCCTCGGGGGGCCTTACAATGAGCAGTTCTTC	CASTLGGPYNEQFF
NA	TRBV18	once	TRBJ2-3	17	TGTGCCAGCTCACCATCGACAGCCACCCCTAGCACAGATACGCAGTATTTT	CASSPSTATPSTDTQYF
TRBD2	TRBV2	NA	TRBJ2-1	14	TGTGCCAACCGACTAGCGGGGGCCTACAATGAGCAGTTCTTC	CANRLAGAYNEQFF
TRBD1	TRBV19	NA	TRBJ1-5	15	TGTGCCAGTAGTACCGGGACAGGGCTTGATCAGCCCCAGCATTTT	CASSTGTGLDQPQHF
NA	TRBV9	NA	TRBJ1-6	15	TGTGCCAGCAGCGCAACTAGCTCCTATAATTCACCCCTCCACTTT	CASSATSSYNSPLHF
TRBD2	TRBV3-1/TRBV3-2	NA	TRBJ2-5	16	TGTGCCAGCAGCCTCAGCACCCTAGCGGGAGTAGAGACCCAGTACTTC	CASSLSTLAGVETQYF
TRBD1	TRBV11-3	NA	TRBJ2-3	15	TGTGCCAGCAGCGGGCGACAGGGCCTCACAGATACGCAGTATTTT	CASSGRQGLTDTQYF
TRBD2	TRBV11-2	NA	TRBJ2-7	15	TGTGCCAGCAGCTTAGAGCTAGCGGTATCCTACGAGCAGTACTTC	CASSLELAVSYEQYF
TRBD1	TRBV24-1	NA	TRBJ2-7	15	TGTGCCACCAGTGATCCCGGGACAGGGAGGTACGAGCAGTACTTC	CATSDPGTGRYEQYF
NA	TRBV7-9	NA	TRBJ2-7	14	TGTGCCAGCAGCTTCACGGACACAAACTACGAGCAGTACTTC	CASSFTDTNYEQYF
TRBD2	TRBV3-1/TRBV3-2	NA	TRBJ2-1	15	TGTGCCAGCAGCCCCGGGACTAGCGGATACAATGAGCAGTTCTTC	CASSPGTSGYNEQFF
NA	TRBV6-6	once	TRBJ2-7	13	TGTGCCAGCGAGAACCGAAAGACGGGCGAGCAGTACTTC	CASENRKTGEQYF